A selection of T cell receptor beta chains follows, all from one sample in a study of CD8+ T cells in alopecia areata. Only in-frame clones appear in the TCRdb table, and some are missing; sequencing was by immunoSEQ multiplex PCR. The sample has roughly 60,000 clones; about 44% are singletons. The source material was NKG2D-low CD8+ T cells sorted from blood. These receptors all come from a human donor with alopecia areata. Both conserved end residues are part of each CDR3. The order of the fields is J gene, V gene, D gene, clone size, CDR3 DNA, CDR3 protein. The D gene is left open where the match is weak. Part of the rows lack a size; the others show once, few, many or a class for expanded clones.

>TRBJ2-7|TRBV10-2|.|.
TGCGCCAGCAGTGATCGGCAATCAGATCCCTACGAGCAGTACTTC
CASSDRQSDPYEQYF
>TRBJ2-3|TRBV6-5|.|.
TGTGCCAGCCTCCGGGATACGCAGTATTTT
CASLRDTQYF
>TRBJ1-1|TRBV7-9|.|.
TGTGCCAGCATAGGGGGAGGAGGGAACACTGAAGCTTTCTTT
CASIGGGGNTEAFF
>TRBJ2-7|TRBV2|.|few
TGTGCCAGCAGTGAACTGGGCGAGCAGTACTTC
CASSELGEQYF
>TRBJ1-2|TRBV30|.|.
TGTGCCTGGAGAACCGGAGGAGGGTACACCTTC
CAWRTGGGYTF
>TRBJ2-1|TRBV27|TRBD2|few
TGTGCCAGCGGCTTGGGGACTAGAGAGTTCTTC
CASGLGTREFF
>TRBJ2-7|TRBV2|TRBD1|.
TGTGCCAGCAGTGACAGGGGGCGCGCCGAGTACTTC
CASSDRGRAEYF
>TRBJ2-5|TRBV5-1|.|.
TGCGCCAGCAGCTTGGTTCCGCGGGAGACCCAGTACTTC
CASSLVPRETQYF
>TRBJ2-1|TRBV7-9|.|few
TGTGCCAGCAGCCCGGAGCCTAGACTTGATGAGCAGTTCTTC
CASSPEPRLDEQFF
>TRBJ1-2|TRBV29-1|.|few
.
CSVSGQGGGYTF
>TRBJ2-1|TRBV4-1|TRBD2|.
TGCGCCAGCAGCCTTGAAGCGGGGCCATACAATGAGCAGTTCTTC
CASSLEAGPYNEQFF
>TRBJ2-7|TRBV6-5|TRBD2|.
TGTGCCAGCAGTTTAGCGGGAGAGGCGTACGAGCAGTACTTC
CASSLAGEAYEQYF
>TRBJ1-1|TRBV19|.|few
TGTGCCAGTAGTATGGGTATGAACACTGAAGCTTTCTTT
CASSMGMNTEAFF
>TRBJ2-5|TRBV2|.|.
TGTGCCAGCGGAGGGGCAGGGGAAGAGACCCAGTACTTC
CASGGAGEETQYF
>TRBJ1-2|TRBV2|.|.
TGTGCCAGCAGTGAAGGACAGGTCGATGGCTACACCTTC
CASSEGQVDGYTF
>TRBJ2-3|TRBV28|TRBD2|.
TGTGCCAGCAGTCAGCCCGTCGGACTAGCGGGAGAGGGTACGCAGTATTTT
CASSQPVGLAGEGTQYF
>TRBJ2-7|TRBV11-2|TRBD1|.
TGTGCCAGCAGCCTTCTGGGGACAGGGAAGTACGAGCAGTACTTC
CASSLLGTGKYEQYF
>TRBJ2-1|TRBV7-9|TRBD2|few
TGTGCCAGCAGCCCTCCCCTAGCGGGGGGGTCTAATGAGCAGTTCTTC
CASSPPLAGGSNEQFF
>TRBJ2-3|TRBV5-8|TRBD1|few
TGTGCCAGCAGCCACCGGGACAGGGGAAGCACAGATACGCAGTATTTT
CASSHRDRGSTDTQYF
>TRBJ2-2|TRBV5-1|TRBD2|few
TGCGCCAGCAGCAGCCCGGGACTAGCGGGGAAGGAACGACCCGGGGAGCTGTTTTTT
CASSSPGLAGKERPGELFF
>TRBJ1-1|TRBV27|.|.
TGTGCCAGCAGTAGAGGGAACACTGAAGCTTTCTTT
CASSRGNTEAFF
>TRBJ2-7|TRBV9|.|.
TGTGCCAGCAGCGTAGATGAGAGCGAGCAGTACTTC
CASSVDESEQYF
>TRBJ2-7|TRBV4-2|TRBD2|.
TGTGCCAGCAGCCCGGTAGCGGGTCCACCCTACGAGCAGTACTTC
CASSPVAGPPYEQYF
>TRBJ2-1|TRBV12-5|.|few
TGTGCTAGTGGGACTAGGATAGACAATGAGCAGTTCTTC
CASGTRIDNEQFF
>TRBJ2-5|TRBV5-1|.|once
TGCGCCAGCAGCTTGTTTAGAAAGGAGACCCAGTACTTC
CASSLFRKETQYF
>TRBJ2-3|TRBV10-3|.|.
TGTGCCATCAGTGAGAGTCAGGGGACAGATACGCAGTATTTT
CAISESQGTDTQYF
>TRBJ2-3|TRBV28|.|many
TGTGCCAGCAGCCCGAAACCCGGGGATACGCAGTATTTT
CASSPKPGDTQYF
>TRBJ1-1|TRBV7-2|.|.
TGTGCCAGCAGCCCAGAGGGACGGATTAACACTGAAGCTTTCTTT
CASSPEGRINTEAFF